This TCR beta chain emerged from a study of metastatic and nonmetastatic thyroid tumors. For the study at large: Repertoire comparison spanned blood and tumor or nodule tissue of malignant and benign thyroid patients. Study conclusions and caveats: Malignant thyroid tumors reportedly exceeded benign nodules significantly in TCR beta diversity, with the difference appearing in blood and tumor.

In the source study's methods: Across clinicopathological groups, CDR3 differences served as the basis for building a distant-metastasis classifier for papillary thyroid cancer. With MiXCR, TCRdb called clones anew from the PCR reads. V and J calls and clone size were set by TCRdb, not the authors. This sample carries about 27,000 clones, 20% to 25% of them seen once, and the ten largest clones take about 25%. No treatment of any kind had been given to any patient before thyroid surgery. This clone was recorded many times. What it binds is not known. Sequencing was done on a sample of blood. This TCR was sampled from a male donor with papillary thyroid cancer or a benign thyroid nodule (not recorded which). Some clones in this sample may be carry-over from other donors' samples.

The CDR3 is CASSESLEQGLTTEAFF. The CDR3 DNA is TGTGCCAGCAGTGAATCCCTAGAACAGGGTCTGACCACTGAAGCTTTCTTT. The chain links TRBV2 to TRBJ1-1; D is perhaps TRBD1 (6 bases). CDR3 length equals 17 residues. CDR1 is SNHLY, CDR2 FYNNEI, per germline. Trimming stripped 2 bases from V and 4 bases from J, with 20 bases between. Looking up the rest from reference TRBV2 and TRBJ1-1 gives the full variable domain: EPEVTQTPSHQVTQMGQEVILRCVPISNHLYFYWYRQILGQKVEFLVSFYNNEISEKSEIFDDQFSVERPDGSNFTLKIRSTKLEDSAMYFCASSESLEQGLTTEAFFGQGTRLTVV.